This TCR beta chain came from a study of blood T cell repertoires in COVID-19. On the study more broadly: Acute-phase and convalescent COVID-19 samples originated in the United States, Italy and Spain.

Assay: immunoSEQ multiplex PCR; the TCRdb copy retains only in-frame clones and omits some. The sample consists of tens of thousands of clones, about four fifths of them appearing once. Trimming left V 5 bases short and J 7 bases short, with 17 bases between. Germline CDR1 and CDR2: LNHDA and SQIVND (reference sequence). CDR3 size: 14 residues. This receptor was obtained from a man between 65 and 79 years old with acute or convalescent COVID-19. The specimen sequenced was peripheral blood. This rearrangement joins TRBV19 to TRBJ1-1, with a possible D match to TRBD1 (5 bases). The CDR3 loop reads CASSVAGGGYEAFF. CDR3 nucleotides: TGTGCCAGTAGTGTAGCTGGGGGGGGGTATGAAGCTTTCTTT.